These T cell receptor beta chains were read from a single sample in a study of blood T cell repertoires in COVID-19. The assay was immunoSEQ multiplex PCR, and TCRdb's table has in-frame clones only and misses some. The sample records 110,000 to 150,000 clones, over 80% being singletons. The sequencing sample was made of peripheral blood. The receptors come from a woman aged 45 to 65 with acute or convalescent COVID-19. Both conserved end residues are part of each CDR3. The D gene is left open where the match is weak. Clone size, where shown, is once, few, many, or a class for clones that have expanded.

j_call,d_call,v_call,cdr3_length,clone_size,cdr3_nt,cdr3_aa
TRBJ2-7,TRBD1,TRBV28,12,once,TGTGCCATCAACGACAGGGGCTACGAGCAGTACTTC,CAINDRGYEQYF
TRBJ1-1,NA,TRBV6-5,14,NA,TGTGCCAGCAGTTACAAGGCCTCAGGCACTGAAGCTTTCTTT,CASSYKASGTEAFF
TRBJ1-1,TRBD1,TRBV10-3,14,NA,TGTGCCATCAGCGGACAGGGGACAGACACTGAAGCTTTCTTT,CAISGQGTDTEAFF
TRBJ2-5,NA,TRBV5-4,13,NA,TGTGCCAGCAGCTTCATAGAACGAGAGACCCAGTACTTC,CASSFIERETQYF
TRBJ1-2,NA,TRBV4-1,14,NA,TGCGCCAGCAGCCAAGTCCCGGTGAACTATGGCTACACCTTC,CASSQVPVNYGYTF
TRBJ2-2,NA,TRBV6-5,16,NA,TGTGCCAGCAGTTACTCGATGGCAGCGAACACCGGGGAGCTGTTTTTT,CASSYSMAANTGELFF
TRBJ2-6,NA,TRBV30,15,NA,TGTGCCTGGAGTGGGACACCCTCTGGGGCCAACGTCCTGACTTTC,CAWSGTPSGANVLTF
TRBJ1-6,TRBD1,TRBV27,20,NA,TGTGCCAGCAGTCCAAGGACAGGCCGCTTCCTAAGCTCCTATAATTCACCCCTCCACTTT,CASSPRTGRFLSSYNSPLHF
TRBJ1-6,TRBD1,TRBV3-1/TRBV3-2,16,NA,TGTGCCAGCAGCCGAAGAGGGGGCAGGGGGCAATCACCCCTCCACTTT,CASSRRGGRGQSPLHF
TRBJ2-7,NA,TRBV11-2,12,NA,TGTGCCAGCAGCTTAGAACCGTGGGCCCAGTACTTC,CASSLEPWAQYF
TRBJ2-7,TRBD2,TRBV5-6,16,NA,TGTGCCAGCAGCTACGATAGCGGGAGCCCGGGCTACGAGCAGTACTTC,CASSYDSGSPGYEQYF
TRBJ1-2,NA,TRBV6-5,14,NA,TGTGCCAGCAGTTACCGCGCGCAGGGTCTTGGCTACACCTTC,CASSYRAQGLGYTF
TRBJ1-1,NA,TRBV6-5,15,NA,TGTGCCAGCAGTTCAACCTTGGTTGGGCTCCCTGAAGCTTTCTTT,CASSSTLVGLPEAFF
TRBJ2-7,NA,TRBV9,13,NA,TGTGCCTACGTACAGACGCCTGCCTACGAGCAGTACTTC,CAYVQTPAYEQYF
TRBJ1-1,NA,TRBV5-1,14,NA,TGCGCCAGCAGCTTGGTCACAGGGATCACTGAAGCTTTCTTT,CASSLVTGITEAFF
TRBJ1-2,NA,TRBV9,12,NA,TGTGCCAGCAGCCCGGGACTCTATGGCTACACCTTC,CASSPGLYGYTF
TRBJ2-7,TRBD1,TRBV10-1,15,once,TGCGCCAGCAGTGACCCTGGACAGGGAGGATACGAGCAGTACTTC,CASSDPGQGGYEQYF
TRBJ1-5,NA,TRBV4-1,13,NA,TGCGCCAGCAGCCAAGACGGCAATCAGCCCCAGCATTTT,CASSQDGNQPQHF
TRBJ1-4,TRBD1,TRBV5-1,16,NA,TGCGCCAGCAGCCCACGACAGGGGGCAACTAATGAAAAACTGTTTTTT,CASSPRQGATNEKLFF
TRBJ2-3,NA,TRBV25-1,13,NA,TGTGCCAGCAGGCTAGCGTTAGGAGATACGCAGTATTTT,CASRLALGDTQYF
TRBJ2-3,TRBD2,TRBV11-2,15,NA,TGTGCCAGCAGCGAAGGGCGGGGGGTCACAGATACGCAGTATTTT,CASSEGRGVTDTQYF
TRBJ1-6,TRBD1,TRBV9,14,NA,TGTGCCAGCACCTCTGGACAGGCCAATTCACCCCTCCACTTT,CASTSGQANSPLHF
TRBJ1-5,NA,TRBV27,13,NA,TGTGCCAGTCGGGGGGGGGTTTCTCAGCCCCAGCATTTT,CASRGGVSQPQHF
TRBJ1-4,NA,TRBV10-3,16,NA,TGTGCCACCTGGGGGGGGACGTACGCAACTAATGAAAAACTGTTTTTT,CATWGGTYATNEKLFF
TRBJ2-7,NA,TRBV10-3,19,once,TGTGCCATCAGTGAGTCCACGGGGACAAAGATGACCAACGTTGGCGAGCAGTACTTC,CAISESTGTKMTNVGEQYF
TRBJ1-2,NA,TRBV2,14,NA,TGTGCCAGCAGTTCGTCCCAGGTTAACTATGGCTACACCTTC,CASSSSQVNYGYTF
TRBJ2-5,TRBD2,TRBV2,13,NA,TGTGCCAGTACCGGGACTAGCATGGAGACCCAGTACTTC,CASTGTSMETQYF
TRBJ2-3,TRBD2,TRBV9,15,NA,TGTGCCAGCAGCACCGGGACTAGCGGCACAGATACGCAGTATTTT,CASSTGTSGTDTQYF
TRBJ1-1,NA,TRBV7-9,12,NA,TGTGCCAGCAGGAGGAGCGGCGCTGAAGCTTTCTTT,CASRRSGAEAFF
TRBJ1-6,TRBD1,TRBV3-1/TRBV3-2,15,NA,TGTGCCAGCAGCTACGGACAGGGAAGTAATTCACCCCTCCACTTT,CASSYGQGSNSPLHF
TRBJ1-6,TRBD1,TRBV11-1,14,NA,TGTGCCAGCAGCCCTAGCCGGACAGGGACGCCCCTCCACTTT,CASSPSRTGTPLHF
TRBJ2-3,TRBD2,TRBV3-1/TRBV3-2,15,NA,TGTGCCAGCAGCCATGGAGCGGGGATCACAGATACGCAGTATTTT,CASSHGAGITDTQYF
TRBJ1-1,TRBD1,TRBV5-6,14,NA,TGTGCCAGCAGCGGACAGGGCGTGGGGACTGAAGCTTTCTTT,CASSGQGVGTEAFF
TRBJ2-1,NA,TRBV3-1/TRBV3-2,15,NA,TGTGCCAGCAGCCAAGAGGGGCGCCTTAGGAATGAGCAGTTCTTC,CASSQEGRLRNEQFF
TRBJ1-3,NA,TRBV6-1,15,NA,TGTGCCAGCAGTGAAGCGCAAGGGGTTAAGAACACCATATATTTT,CASSEAQGVKNTIYF
TRBJ2-5,TRBD2,TRBV20-1,15,NA,TGCAGTGCTAGTCCCGGGACTAGCGGGGAAGAGACCCAGTACTTC,CSASPGTSGEETQYF
TRBJ2-2,NA,TRBV5-4,14,once,TGTGCCAGCAGCCTCGACTCTCCCACCGGGGAGCTGTTTTTT,CASSLDSPTGELFF
TRBJ1-2,TRBD1,TRBV6-6,16,few,TGTGCCAGCAGTTACGGTCTTCCTACAGGGGGCGATGGCTACACCTTC,CASSYGLPTGGDGYTF
TRBJ2-5,NA,TRBV4-1,20,NA,TGCGCCAGCAGCCAAGACCCGCGGGGCGTTGCGGGGTATAACCAAGAGACCCAGTACTTC,CASSQDPRGVAGYNQETQYF
TRBJ1-3,NA,TRBV27,14,NA,TGTGCCAGCAGTTTATCAGGGGCAGGAAACACCATATATTTT,CASSLSGAGNTIYF
TRBJ1-3,NA,TRBV2,12,NA,TGTGCCAGCAGTGACTTAGGAAACACCATATATTTT,CASSDLGNTIYF
TRBJ2-7,NA,TRBV11-2,13,NA,TGTGCCAGCAGCTTAATGTCAGGCTACGAGCAGTACTTC,CASSLMSGYEQYF
TRBJ1-1,NA,TRBV10-3,15,NA,TGTGCCATCAGTGAGTCAGAGCAGGTAGGCACTGAAGCTTTCTTT,CAISESEQVGTEAFF
TRBJ2-1,NA,TRBV5-6,14,once,TGTGCCAGCAGCTTGGACAGGCCCGAGGATGAGCAGTTCTTC,CASSLDRPEDEQFF
TRBJ2-3,NA,TRBV6-5,16,NA,TGTGCCAGCAGTTACTCTGGGGGGACTTACACAGATACGCAGTATTTT,CASSYSGGTYTDTQYF
TRBJ2-5,NA,TRBV11-2,16,NA,TGTGCCAGCAGCTTGAATAGCGACCCGTACCAAGAGACCCAGTACTTC,CASSLNSDPYQETQYF
TRBJ2-2,NA,TRBV5-6,14,NA,TGTGCCAGCAGTTCCGGACAGTACACCGGGGAGCTGTTTTTT,CASSSGQYTGELFF
TRBJ1-4,TRBD1,TRBV30,16,NA,TGTGCCTGGAGAGGCTCCGGGACAGGGGGGTATGAAAAACTGTTTTTT,CAWRGSGTGGYEKLFF
TRBJ2-3,NA,TRBV3-1/TRBV3-2,14,once,TGTGCCAGCAGCCAATTACTCTTCTCAGATACGCAGTATTTT,CASSQLLFSDTQYF
TRBJ2-6,TRBD2,TRBV9,19,NA,TGTGCCAGCAGCGTAGGGAGTGGCGGGGGGAGCTCTGGGGCCAACGTCCTGACTTTC,CASSVGSGGGSSGANVLTF
TRBJ1-2,NA,TRBV12-3/TRBV12-4,12,NA,TGTGCCAGCAGACCCGGGACAAGGGACTACACCTTC,CASRPGTRDYTF
TRBJ2-5,NA,TRBV7-9,15,NA,TGTGCCAGCAGCTCTCTACCAGCGCAAGAAGAGACCCAGTACTTC,CASSSLPAQEETQYF
TRBJ2-1,NA,TRBV10-3,15,NA,TGTGCCACCGAGTCCTCGGGGGGCCCTTACAATGAGCAGTTCTTC,CATESSGGPYNEQFF
TRBJ2-2,TRBD2,TRBV10-3,17,NA,TGTGCCATCAGTGTTGGACTAGCGGGAGCAAACACCGGGGAGCTGTTTTTT,CAISVGLAGANTGELFF
TRBJ2-1,TRBD2,TRBV29-1,18,NA,TGCAGCGTTGTTGGGCTAGCGGGAGATCCTATTAAGGTTAATGAGCAGTTCTTC,CSVVGLAGDPIKVNEQFF
TRBJ2-7,NA,TRBV9,12,NA,TGTGCCAGCAGCGTAAACGGGGGCGAGCAGTACTTC,CASSVNGGEQYF